Listed below are T cell receptor beta chains from one sample, sequenced in a study of T cell responses to AZD1222 COVID-19 vaccine. Method: immunoSEQ multiplex PCR; TCRdb's copy keeps in-frame clones and lacks some. The sample records roughly 100,000 clones, about 89% being singletons. The sequencing used peripheral blood, collected on day 0 of AZD1222 vaccination. Receptors originate from an adult in good health. CDR3s include the opening cysteine and the closing phenylalanine or tryptophan. The order of the fields is V gene, J gene, clone size, D gene, CDR3 DNA, CDR3 protein. A D gene is named only where the DNA matches it firmly. Clone size is not always given. Where it is, it says once, few, many or a class for expanded clones.

TRBV27	TRBJ2-1	-	-	TGTGCCAGCAGTTCCGCAGGGCCCTTAAGCAATGAGCAGTTCTTC	CASSSAGPLSNEQFF
TRBV19	TRBJ2-2	-	-	TGTGCCAGTAGTGCGAACCGGGGGGGGACAGGGCCTAGGGAGCTGTTTTTT	CASSANRGGTGPRELFF
TRBV12-5	TRBJ1-6	once	-	TGTGCTAGTGGTTTCGGTGGTGGCTATAATTCACCCCTCCACTTT	CASGFGGGYNSPLHF
TRBV6-1	TRBJ2-7	once	-	TGTGCCAGCAGTGAACTATCCAGGGTTTTAGGTAGCTACGAGCAGTACTTC	CASSELSRVLGSYEQYF
TRBV6-2/TRBV6-3	TRBJ2-5	-	-	TGTGCCAGCAGTGCCTGGGGGGGCCGGGAGACCCAGTACTTC	CASSAWGGRETQYF
TRBV4-1	TRBJ1-6	medium-sized	TRBD1	TGCGCCAGCAGCCAAGGGGACAGGGTAAATTCACCCCTCCACTTT	CASSQGDRVNSPLHF
TRBV3-1/TRBV3-2	TRBJ1-2	-	-	TGTGCCAGCAGCCAGGGGCGGTGGGGGGACTATGGCTACACCTTC	CASSQGRWGDYGYTF
TRBV6-9	TRBJ2-1	-	TRBD2	TGTGCCAGCATGCCGGGGGGTGAGAATGAGCAGTTCTTC	CASMPGGENEQFF
TRBV9	TRBJ1-1	-	-	TGTGCCAGCAGCGGGCCGCCTGACACTGAAGCTTTCTTT	CASSGPPDTEAFF
TRBV11-2	TRBJ2-7	-	TRBD2	TGTGCCAGCAGCTTAGAAATTAGCGGGGTTTACGAGCAGTACTTC	CASSLEISGVYEQYF
TRBV4-1	TRBJ1-5	-	-	TGCGCCAGCAGCCCCCGCCCCGCACGCGGACCAAATCAGCCCCAGCATTTT	CASSPRPARGPNQPQHF
TRBV28	TRBJ1-3	once	TRBD1	TGTGCCAGCAGTCCCGACAGGGATAACACCATATATTTT	CASSPDRDNTIYF
TRBV9	TRBJ1-1	once	-	TGTGCCAGCAGCTCCAAGGGATTGGCTGAAGCTTTCTTT	CASSSKGLAEAFF
TRBV9	TRBJ2-1	-	TRBD2	TGTGCCAGCAGCGCGGGCGGGAGCTCCTACAATGAGCAGTTCTTC	CASSAGGSSYNEQFF
TRBV19	TRBJ1-5	-	-	TGTGCCAGTAGTACCACAGGAGGGGTACAAACCCAGCATTTT	CASSTTGGVQTQHF
TRBV27	TRBJ1-6	-	-	TGTGCCAGCAGTTTAAGGGGGACATCCCATTCACCCCTCCACTTT	CASSLRGTSHSPLHF
TRBV5-1	TRBJ2-7	once	-	TGCGCCAGCAGCCCCGAAGGGTCGGCCTACGAGCAGTACTTC	CASSPEGSAYEQYF
TRBV28	TRBJ2-7	few	TRBD1	TGTGCCAGCAGTACCAAGACAGGGGCATACGAGCAGTACTTC	CASSTKTGAYEQYF
TRBV9	TRBJ2-5	-	-	TGTGCCAGCAGCCCAGGAGGAAACCAAGAGACCCAGTACTTC	CASSPGGNQETQYF
TRBV7-2	TRBJ1-5	-	-	TGTGCCAGCAGCTTAGAGGGGACGGTGGCTTTGTGGCCCCAGCATTTT	CASSLEGTVALWPQHF
TRBV19	TRBJ1-2	once	TRBD1	TGTGCCAGTAAATATGACAGGGTGGTATATGGCTACACCTTC	CASKYDRVVYGYTF
TRBV19	TRBJ2-5	-	-	TGTGCCAGTAGTATAGAACTAGATACGACCCAGTACTTC	CASSIELDTTQYF
TRBV5-1	TRBJ2-3	-	-	TGCGCCAGCAGCTTGGGAGGACCGCCGGAAACGCAGTATTTT	CASSLGGPPETQYF
TRBV11-2	TRBJ2-5	-	-	TGTGCCAGCAGCCGCCGGGAATGGGCCGGGGGGACCCAGTACTTC	CASSRREWAGGTQYF
TRBV28	TRBJ2-7	-	-	TGTGCCAGCAGTTTGAGGGTATTCTCCTACGAGCAGTACTTC	CASSLRVFSYEQYF
TRBV20-1	TRBJ2-1	-	TRBD2	TGCAGTGCTGGGGAGGGCTATGAGCAGTTCTTC	CSAGEGYEQFF
TRBV6-5	TRBJ1-6	-	TRBD1	TGTGCCAGCAAGGACAGGGGCGCCTATAATTCACCCCTCCACTTT	CASKDRGAYNSPLHF
TRBV2	TRBJ1-1	few	-	TGTGCCAGCACCTCTATTGAGGGAACTGAAGCTTTCTTT	CASTSIEGTEAFF
TRBV28	TRBJ2-2	-	-	TGTGCCAGCAGTCCCAGGGTTTTTTGGCCCGGGGAGCTGTTTTTT	CASSPRVFWPGELFF
TRBV11-2	TRBJ2-7	-	TRBD1	TGTGCCAGCAGCTTAGATTTTTTCCGGGACAGGGTGAAACCTACGGAAGAGCAGTACTTC	CASSLDFFRDRVKPTEEQYF
TRBV4-1	TRBJ2-7	-	-	TGCGCCAGCAGCCAAGAGACAGGATCCGACGAGCAGTACTTC	CASSQETGSDEQYF
TRBV18	TRBJ1-2	once	-	TGTGCCAGCTCACCGGCAGATTCTAACTATGGCTACACCTTC	CASSPADSNYGYTF
TRBV19	TRBJ1-2	-	TRBD1	TGTGCCAGTAGTATAGATAAATCGACAGGGGCCAACTATGGCTACACCTTC	CASSIDKSTGANYGYTF
TRBV21-1	TRBJ2-3	few	-	TGTGCCAGCAGCAAAAAGGATGTGGGTAGTAACGCAGATACGCAGTATTTT	CASSKKDVGSNADTQYF
TRBV30	TRBJ1-6	-	-	TGTGCCTGGAGTGTACAGGGATCTTCACCCCTCCACTTT	CAWSVQGSSPLHF
TRBV4-1	TRBJ1-2	-	TRBD1	TGCGCCAGCAGCCAAGGTTACAGGGGGCGCAGTAATTATGGCTACACCTTC	CASSQGYRGRSNYGYTF
TRBV5-1	TRBJ1-4	once	TRBD1	TGCGCCAGCTCACCCTCAACAGGGGTGACTAATGAAAAACTGTTTTTT	CASSPSTGVTNEKLFF
TRBV19	TRBJ2-4	-	TRBD1	TGTGCCAGTAGTAACAGGGGGTTAGCCAAAAACATTCAGTACTTC	CASSNRGLAKNIQYF
TRBV5-1	TRBJ2-3	-	-	TGCGCCAGCAGCTTGGCAGCGGGCAGAAGCACAGATACGCAGTATTTT	CASSLAAGRSTDTQYF
TRBV10-3	TRBJ1-1	-	-	TGTGCCATCAGTGGGACGCTCCCGAACACTGAAGCTTTCTTT	CAISGTLPNTEAFF
TRBV4-3	TRBJ1-4	-	-	TGCGCCAGCAGCCGCATGGAGGGGATCGGTGAAAAACTGTTTTTT	CASSRMEGIGEKLFF
TRBV9	TRBJ1-5	-	-	TGTGCCAGCAGCGCGAGGTTCCAGGAGGGATATAGCAATCAGCCCCAGCATTTT	CASSARFQEGYSNQPQHF
TRBV10-1	TRBJ1-3	-	-	TGCGCCAGCCACGGAACAGATGGAAACACCATATATTTT	CASHGTDGNTIYF
TRBV5-1	TRBJ1-2	-	-	TGCGCCAGCAGCTTGGCCTCTGGGCCTCCTAAAGGTGGCTACACCTTC	CASSLASGPPKGGYTF
TRBV7-9	TRBJ2-2	-	-	TGTGCCAGCAGCTGGAGCCGGGAGCCCACCGGGGAGCTGTTTTTT	CASSWSREPTGELFF
TRBV4-3	TRBJ2-7	-	-	TGCGCCAGCAGCCATCTCTACCTATTCTCCTACGAGCAGTACTTC	CASSHLYLFSYEQYF
TRBV14	TRBJ1-2	-	-	TGTGCCAGCAGCCAGGGACGGTCCTATGGCTACACCTTC	CASSQGRSYGYTF
TRBV29-1	TRBJ2-7	-	-	TGCAGCGTTAAGGACGACTACGAGCAGTACTTC	CSVKDDYEQYF
TRBV29-1	TRBJ2-7	-	-	TGCAGCGTCTTTAGGGGAATGAATGAGCAGTACTTC	CSVFRGMNEQYF
TRBV5-5	TRBJ2-3	-	-	TGTGCCAGCAGCTTTGGTCAGCCGGATACGCAGTATTTT	CASSFGQPDTQYF